This entry lists 6 T cell receptor beta chains sequenced from one sample in a study of prognosis after radiotherapy for stage I lung cancer (dated by TCRdb to about 2021). Sequencing took place on an Illumina HiSeq 3000. Two rounds of multiplex PCR were used to amplify the TCR beta CDR3 region from genomic DNA. In the first PCR round, primers specific to each TRBV and TRBJ gene were used, and the primer sequences were filed in Chinese patent CN105087789A. The public reads were reanalyzed by TCRdb: fastp trimming at Q25, MiXCR alignment, in-frame beta chains only. For every CDR3 protein sequence, its rows merge into one entry that carries the most common genes and DNA. A total of 15,000 to 20,000 distinct CDR3 sequences appear in this sample, roughly half of them only once. The ten largest account for about 33% of the sample. Source: PBMCs, taken before or after stereotactic body radiation therapy (not recorded which). Receptors were obtained from a donor over 45 with non-small cell lung cancer.

This sequence joins TRBV7-2 and TRBJ1-1; D not certain. Germline CDR1 SGHTA, CDR2 FQGNSA. The CDR3 consists of 13 residues. The V end was cut by 5 bases, the J end by 0 bases, with 7 bases between. The CDR3, as DNA: TGTGCCAGCAGCCAAACAGTGAACACTGAAGCTTTCTTT. Protein product: CASSQTVNTEAFF.

This clonotype has more than one count but fewer than ten. A much larger clone differs by one base, so this may be a read error. The chain has TRBV12-5 and TRBJ2-7, with 8 bases aligning to TRBD2. There are 14 residues in the CDR3. Germline V CDR1 and CDR2: LGHNT, FRNRAP. J gave up 11 bases and V 4 bases, and 13 bases lay outside the gene matches. This chain's CDR3 is CASGSGQPGGGKYF. Written as DNA, the CDR3 is TGTGCTAGTGGTTCCGGACAGCCCGGGGGGGGGAAGTACTTC.

This clonotype has a single count. This chain connects TRBV27 to TRBJ2-7; 10 nucleotides line up with TRBD1. CDR1 MNHEY and CDR2 SMNVEV come from the germline V gene (reference sequence). V lost 6 bases, J lost 8 bases, and 13 bases stayed unmatched. This CDR3 region has 15 residues. CDR3: CASRPDRGESYKQYF. Written as DNA, the CDR3 is TGTGCCAGCAGACCGGACAGGGGGGAGAGTTACAAGCAGTACTTC.

The V gene is TRBV28, the J gene TRBJ1-6; TRBD1 matches at 8 bases. With V trimmed by 7 bases and J by 0 bases, 5 bases remained unmatched. Germline loops: CDR1 MDHEN, CDR2 SYDVKM. The CDR3 has 16 amino acids. CDR3 protein: CASTRQGASYNSPLHF. CDR3 in DNA: TGTGCCAGCACAAGGCAGGGGGCCTCCTATAATTCACCCCTCCACTTT.

This chain connects TRBV20-1 to TRBJ2-7, with 11 bases aligning to TRBD1. J gave up 6 bases and V 0 bases, and 13 bases lay outside the gene matches. The CDR3 is 17 residues long. CDR1 and CDR2 from the germline V gene are DFQATT and SNEGSKA (reference sequence). The CDR3: CSARDPRGGQGGTEQYF. Here the CDR3 DNA reads TGCAGTGCTAGAGATCCCCGGGGGGGACAGGGGGGCACCGAGCAGTACTTC.

This sequence joins TRBV2 and TRBJ2-3; 10 bases are shared with TRBD1. The ends lost 6 bases at V and 3 bases at J; junction bases unmatched: 6. Per germline, CDR1 SNHLY and CDR2 FYNNEI. This CDR3 contains 15 residues. This CDR3 is CASSSTGGGTDTQYF. The DNA of the CDR3 is TGTGCCAGCAGCTCGACAGGGGGCGGAACAGATACGCAGTATTTT.